This is a list of T cell receptor beta chains from one sample in a study of T-cell memory formation after mild COVID-19. MiXCR, run by TCRdb on the 5' RACE reads, gives a single entry per CDR3 protein. The sample has more than 35,000 distinct CDR3 sequences, 6.1% seen once. The sample comprised PBMCs or a T cell subset sorted from them (not recorded which). The source is an adult who had mild COVID-19 (a few samples of this study predate the infection). Cell type and time point are not known. CDR3s include the opening cysteine and the closing phenylalanine or tryptophan. The D gene is left open where the match is weak. Not every row has a clone size; where given, it reads once, few, many or a size class.

CASRTSGGTYEQYF TGTGCCAGCAGGACTAGCGGGGGAACCTACGAGCAGTACTTC few TRBJ2-7 14 TRBV27 TRBD2
CATSRDTTGWRNTIYF TGTGCCACCAGCAGAGATACGACTGGCTGGAGGAACACCATATATTTT few TRBJ1-3 16 TRBV15 -
CSVVIQRAAYEQYF TGCAGCGTTGTAATCCAGCGGGCAGCCTACGAGCAGTACTTC many TRBJ2-7 14 TRBV29-1 -
CASSQEPGGYTEAFF TGCGCCAGCAGCCAAGAACCGGGAGGCTACACTGAAGCTTTCTTT many TRBJ1-1 15 TRBV4-3 -
CASSVLAGAPETQYF TGTGCCAGCAGCGTCCTAGCGGGGGCCCCGGAGACCCAGTACTTC - TRBJ2-5 15 TRBV2 TRBD2
CASSQVGGADTEAFF TGTGCCAGCAGCCAAGTCGGGGGGGCGGACACTGAAGCTTTCTTT - TRBJ1-1 15 TRBV3-1 -
CASSTRTGQNEQFF TGTGCCAGCAGCACCCGGACAGGGCAGAATGAGCAGTTCTTC few TRBJ2-1 14 TRBV7-9 TRBD1
CASSGQGTKNIQYF TGTGCCAGCAGCGGACAGGGGACCAAAAACATTCAGTACTTC many TRBJ2-4 14 TRBV5-4 TRBD1
CASSQNLAGGTDTQYF TGTGCCAGCAGCCAAAATCTAGCGGGGGGCACAGATACGCAGTATTTT few TRBJ2-3 16 TRBV4-2 TRBD2
CASSLARKTSGGTNTGELFF TGCGCCAGCAGCTTGGCCCGGAAGACTAGCGGGGGAACGAACACCGGGGAGCTGTTTTTT many TRBJ2-2 20 TRBV5-1 TRBD2
CASSLTQGRQETQYF TGCGCCAGCAGTCTAACTCAGGGGAGGCAAGAGACCCAGTACTTC many TRBJ2-5 15 TRBV5-1 -
CASSRGSSDNEKLFF TGTGCCAGCAGTCGGGGTTCGTCAGATAATGAAAAACTGTTTTTT few TRBJ1-4 15 TRBV12-3/TRBV12-4 -
CASSLALGIGHGYTF TGCGCCAGCAGCTTGGCCCTCGGGATAGGGCATGGCTACACCTTC few TRBJ1-2 15 TRBV5-1 -
CASSSQRSDTQYF TGTGCCAGCAGCTCCCAACGGTCAGATACGCAGTATTTT - TRBJ2-3 13 TRBV11-3 -
CASSFRQGYGYTF TGTGCCAGCAGTTTCAGACAGGGGTATGGCTACACCTTC - TRBJ1-2 13 TRBV12-3/TRBV12-4 TRBD1
CASSRTGHGTAEAFF TGTGCCAGCTCACGAACGGGACATGGGACCGCTGAAGCTTTCTTT many TRBJ1-1 15 TRBV18 -
CASSLVGQGRGRETQYF TGTGCCAGCAGCTTAGTAGGACAGGGCCGGGGGCGGGAGACCCAGTACTTC few TRBJ2-5 17 TRBV7-2 TRBD1
CAISESIGDQPQHF TGTGCCATCAGTGAGTCGATCGGGGATCAGCCCCAGCATTTT few TRBJ1-5 14 TRBV10-3 -
CATSLSVEYNEQFF TGTGCCACCAGTCTAAGCGTGGAGTACAATGAGCAGTTCTTC - TRBJ2-1 14 TRBV24-1 -
CASSSGPNQPQHF TGTGCCAGCAGCAGTGGGCCCAATCAGCCCCAGCATTTT few TRBJ1-5 13 TRBV7-3 -